The rows below give T cell receptor beta chains drawn from one sample of a study of cytomegalovirus exposure and HLA in healthy donors. TCRdb's copy holds only in-frame clones and misses some; the assay was immunoSEQ multiplex PCR. This sample carries some 120,000 clones, about 76% of them seen once, and the ten largest clones take 2.2%. Material for sequencing was PBMCs. Every receptor here comes from a woman aged 40-49 years in good health and CMV-seronegative. CDR3s include the opening cysteine and the closing phenylalanine or tryptophan. The order of the fields is V gene, clone size, D gene, J gene, CDR3 protein, CDR3 DNA. A D gene is named only where the DNA matches it firmly. The size entry is marked missing in some rows and otherwise reads once, few, many or a size class.

V: TRBV5-1
size: NA
D: TRBD1
J: TRBJ1-5
CDR3: CASSAGQGSNQPQHF
DNA: TGCGCCAGCAGCGCCGGACAGGGTAGCAATCAGCCCCAGCATTTT

V: TRBV2
size: many
D: TRBD1
J: TRBJ1-1
CDR3: CASRRDRGQEAFF
DNA: TGTGCCAGCAGGCGGGACAGGGGGCAGGAGGCTTTCTTT

V: TRBV6-5
size: few
D: NA
J: TRBJ2-1
CDR3: CASSYSSGTPYNEQFF
DNA: TGTGCCAGCAGTTACTCCTCAGGGACTCCCTACAATGAGCAGTTCTTC

V: TRBV7-6
size: NA
D: NA
J: TRBJ2-5
CDR3: CASSLALKETQYF
DNA: TGTGCCAGCAGCTTAGCTCTAAAAGAGACCCAGTACTTC

V: TRBV28
size: NA
D: TRBD1
J: TRBJ1-2
CDR3: CASRGTGLTANYGYTF
DNA: TGTGCCAGCAGAGGGACAGGGCTAACAGCTAACTATGGCTACACCTTC

V: TRBV2
size: NA
D: TRBD2
J: TRBJ2-6
CDR3: CASSEYYSSGGLSGANVLTF
DNA: TGTGCCAGCAGTGAATATTACTCTAGCGGGGGACTCTCTGGGGCCAACGTCCTGACTTTC

V: TRBV6-1
size: NA
D: TRBD2
J: TRBJ2-3
CDR3: CASNILAISDTQYF
DNA: TGTGCCAGCAATATACTAGCGATCTCCGATACGCAGTATTTT

V: TRBV21-1
size: NA
D: NA
J: TRBJ2-1
CDR3: CASSKWIQGGPYNEQFF
DNA: TGTGCCAGCAGCAAATGGATTCAGGGGGGCCCCTACAATGAGCAGTTCTTC

V: TRBV5-1
size: NA
D: TRBD2
J: TRBJ2-5
CDR3: CASSFGTSGGQETQYF
DNA: TGCGCCAGCAGCTTCGGGACTAGCGGGGGCCAAGAGACCCAGTACTTC

V: TRBV7-9
size: NA
D: TRBD1
J: TRBJ1-6
CDR3: CSSSHGGTGTQPLHF
DNA: TGTTCCAGCAGCCACGGGGGGACAGGGACACAGCCCCTCCACTTT

V: TRBV4-1
size: few
D: TRBD1
J: TRBJ1-5
CDR3: CASSQDSGGDREDQPQHF
DNA: TGCGCCAGCAGCCAAGATTCCGGTGGGGACAGGGAAGATCAGCCCCAGCATTTT

V: TRBV4-1
size: NA
D: NA
J: TRBJ1-2
CDR3: CASSQRDNYGYTF
DNA: TGCGCCAGCAGCCAGCGGGACAACTATGGCTACACCTTC

V: TRBV19
size: NA
D: NA
J: TRBJ2-7
CDR3: CASRPGSYEQYF
DNA: TGTGCCAGTAGGCCGGGCTCCTACGAGCAGTACTTC

V: TRBV11-2
size: NA
D: TRBD1
J: TRBJ1-2
CDR3: CASSNPAPRQGENYGYTF
DNA: TGTGCCAGCAGCAATCCAGCCCCGAGACAGGGGGAAAACTATGGCTACACCTTC

V: TRBV2
size: NA
D: TRBD2
J: TRBJ2-5
CDR3: CASRERDYLGTQYF
DNA: TGTGCCAGCAGGGAAAGGGACTACTTGGGGACCCAGTACTTC

V: TRBV19
size: NA
D: TRBD1
J: TRBJ1-1
CDR3: CASNQGQMNTEAFF
DNA: TGTGCCAGTAACCAGGGACAGATGAACACTGAAGCTTTCTTT

V: TRBV2
size: NA
D: NA
J: TRBJ2-7
CDR3: CASRDFIWVEISEQYF
DNA: TGTGCCAGCAGGGACTTTATATGGGTCGAGATTAGCGAGCAGTACTTC

V: TRBV30
size: NA
D: NA
J: TRBJ1-5
CDR3: CAWSVLDNQPQHF
DNA: TGTGCCTGGAGTGTACTTGACAATCAGCCCCAGCATTTT

V: TRBV30
size: NA
D: TRBD1
J: TRBJ1-2
CDR3: CASNDREFYGYTF
DNA: TGTGCCTCCAATGACAGGGAGTTCTATGGCTACACCTTC

V: TRBV2
size: NA
D: TRBD1
J: TRBJ1-3
CDR3: CASQNRGISGNTIYF
DNA: TGTGCCAGCCAGAACAGGGGGATCTCTGGAAACACCATATATTTT

V: TRBV19
size: NA
D: TRBD1
J: TRBJ2-2
CDR3: CASSAHTGTGGNTGELFF
DNA: TGTGCCAGTAGTGCCCACACCGGGACAGGAGGGAACACCGGGGAGCTGTTTTTT

V: TRBV5-4
size: once
D: TRBD2
J: TRBJ2-1
CDR3: CASSSPGLAHYNEQFF
DNA: TGTGCCAGCAGCTCCCCCGGACTAGCGCATTACAATGAGCAGTTCTTC

V: TRBV7-8
size: few
D: NA
J: TRBJ2-7
CDR3: CASSLAGTDSYEQYF
DNA: TGTGCCAGCAGCTTAGCAGGAACAGACTCCTACGAGCAGTACTTC

V: TRBV5-4
size: NA
D: TRBD1
J: TRBJ2-7
CDR3: CASSSGTVPVYEQYF
DNA: TGTGCCAGCAGCTCGGGGACAGTTCCTGTATACGAGCAGTACTTC

V: TRBV5-8
size: NA
D: NA
J: TRBJ2-7
CDR3: CASSLAGQGYEQYF
DNA: TGTGCCAGCAGCTTGGCCGGTCAGGGGTACGAGCAGTACTTC

V: TRBV7-2
size: NA
D: TRBD2
J: TRBJ2-2
CDR3: CASSIGLAGVSGELFF
DNA: TGTGCCAGCAGCATCGGACTAGCGGGAGTATCGGGGGAGCTGTTTTTT

V: TRBV7-9
size: NA
D: NA
J: TRBJ2-5
CDR3: CASSLLEETQYF
DNA: TGTGCCAGCAGCTTACTAGAAGAGACCCAGTACTTC

V: TRBV28
size: NA
D: NA
J: TRBJ2-4
CDR3: CASSPRNGAKNIQYF
DNA: TGTGCCAGCAGTCCCAGGAATGGGGCCAAAAACATTCAGTACTTC

V: TRBV7-9
size: NA
D: TRBD1
J: TRBJ1-2
CDR3: CSSSLATGQGHYGYTF
DNA: TGTTCCAGCAGCTTAGCGACGGGACAGGGACACTATGGCTACACCTTC

V: TRBV6-6
size: NA
D: TRBD1
J: TRBJ1-2
CDR3: CASSYPQDRTNYGYTF
DNA: TGTGCCAGCAGTTACCCCCAGGACAGGACTAACTATGGCTACACCTTC

V: TRBV28
size: NA
D: NA
J: TRBJ1-3
CDR3: CASSLVGRGEGYGNTIYF
DNA: TGTGCCAGCAGTTTGGTGGGGAGGGGCGAAGGGTATGGAAACACCATATATTTT

V: TRBV28
size: NA
D: NA
J: TRBJ1-1
CDR3: CASSLQIGNTEAFF
DNA: TGTGCCAGCAGTTTACAGATTGGGAACACTGAAGCTTTCTTT

V: TRBV6-1
size: few
D: NA
J: TRBJ1-5
CDR3: CASSEVGRGQPQHF
DNA: TGTGCCAGCAGTGAAGTAGGCAGGGGACAGCCCCAGCATTTT

V: TRBV5-1
size: NA
D: NA
J: TRBJ2-5
CDR3: CASSPVDQETQYF
DNA: TGCGCCAGCAGTCCGGTGGACCAAGAGACCCAGTACTTC

V: TRBV5-4
size: once
D: NA
J: TRBJ2-1
CDR3: CASSFGGLGTYNEQFF
DNA: TGTGCCAGCAGCTTCGGGGGATTAGGGACCTACAATGAGCAGTTCTTC

V: TRBV2
size: NA
D: NA
J: TRBJ1-3
CDR3: CASTLAGGPGNTIYF
DNA: TGTGCCAGCACCCTAGCGGGGGGCCCTGGAAACACCATATATTTT

V: TRBV27
size: NA
D: NA
J: TRBJ2-5
CDR3: CASSSRPSGGERETQYF
DNA: TGTGCCAGCAGTTCTCGACCCTCGGGTGGAGAACGAGAGACCCAGTACTTC

V: TRBV6-6
size: few
D: TRBD1
J: TRBJ1-1
CDR3: CASSYGAGGKGTEAFF
DNA: TGTGCCAGCAGTTACGGGGCAGGGGGCAAGGGGACTGAAGCTTTCTTT

V: TRBV7-9
size: NA
D: NA
J: TRBJ1-4
CDR3: CASSIINEKLFF
DNA: TGTGCCAGCAGCATCATTAATGAAAAACTGTTTTTT

V: TRBV6-1
size: NA
D: NA
J: TRBJ2-7
CDR3: CASSEGAGSYYEQYF
DNA: TGTGCCAGCAGTGAAGGTGCAGGGTCCTACTACGAGCAGTACTTC

V: TRBV30
size: NA
D: TRBD1
J: TRBJ2-7
CDR3: CAWSIMRTGVGEQYF
DNA: TGTGCCTGGAGCATAATGAGGACAGGGGTGGGAGAGCAGTACTTC

V: TRBV7-2
size: NA
D: NA
J: TRBJ1-2
CDR3: CASSLATGGMVRGYTF
DNA: TGTGCCAGCAGCTTGGCGACGGGGGGTATGGTGCGTGGCTACACCTTC